This entry describes one T cell receptor beta chain. No antigen is known for it. The ends were cut back, 5 bases at V and 3 bases at J, with 15 bases in the middle. The CDR3 runs 14 residues. Germline CDR1 SGHRS, CDR2 YFSETQ. This record comes from a study of OX40 agonist ivuxolimab in advanced cancers. General study findings and limits: Determination of antigen specificity was not performed for the expanded peripheral T cells. On average, a greater number of expanded clones characterised CD8+ T cells relative to CD4+.

Profiling relied on immunoSEQ multiplex PCR, and the TCRdb table lists in-frame clones only, not all of them. The table includes about 96,000 clones, roughly 80% detected once. The chain carries TRBV5-1 and TRBJ2-7; perhaps TRBD1 as D (6 bases). The material was CD4+ or CD8+ T cells sorted from blood, obtained in a trial of the OX40 agonist ivuxolimab. This TCR was sampled from an adult with an advanced solid tumor such as melanoma, head and neck, liver or kidney cancer. CDR3 in DNA: TGCGCCAGCAGTCCCGACAGGAATATCTACGAGCAGTACTTC. Encoded protein: CASSPDRNIYEQYF.